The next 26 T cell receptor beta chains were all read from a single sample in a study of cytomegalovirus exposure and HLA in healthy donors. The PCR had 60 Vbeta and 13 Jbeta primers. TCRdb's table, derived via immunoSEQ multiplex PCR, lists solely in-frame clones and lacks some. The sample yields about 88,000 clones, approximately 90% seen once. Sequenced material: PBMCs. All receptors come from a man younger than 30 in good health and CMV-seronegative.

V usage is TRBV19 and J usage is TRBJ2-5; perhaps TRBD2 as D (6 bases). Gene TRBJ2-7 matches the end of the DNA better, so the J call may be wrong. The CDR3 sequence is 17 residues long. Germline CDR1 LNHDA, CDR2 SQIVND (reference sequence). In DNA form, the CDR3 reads TGTGCCAGTAGTTACCACCCTAGAACTAGCCGTAAAAACGAGCAGTACTTC. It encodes CASSYHPRTSRKNEQYF.

CDR3 DNA: TGCGCCAGCAGCCAATCCCTTAGCGGGAGGGCCACAGATACGCAGTATTTT. Amino acids: CASSQSLSGRATDTQYF. The J gene is TRBJ2-3, the V gene TRBV4-3; 11 positions agree with TRBD2. With V trimmed by 2 bases and J by 2 bases, 6 bases remained unmatched. The germline gives CDR1 LGHNA, CDR2 YSLEER. CDR3 length: 17 residues.

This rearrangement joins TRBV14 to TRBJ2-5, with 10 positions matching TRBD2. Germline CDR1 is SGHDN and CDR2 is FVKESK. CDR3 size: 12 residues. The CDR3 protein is CASSGSVETQYF. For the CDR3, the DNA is TGTGCGTCTAGCGGGAGTGTAGAGACCCAGTACTTC. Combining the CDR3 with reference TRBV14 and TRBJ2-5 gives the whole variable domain EAGVTQFPSHSVIEKGQTVTLRCDPISGHDNLYWYRRVMGKEIKFLLHFVKESKQDESGMPNNRFLAERTGGTYSTLKVQPAELEDSGVYFCASSGSVETQYFGPGTRLLVL.

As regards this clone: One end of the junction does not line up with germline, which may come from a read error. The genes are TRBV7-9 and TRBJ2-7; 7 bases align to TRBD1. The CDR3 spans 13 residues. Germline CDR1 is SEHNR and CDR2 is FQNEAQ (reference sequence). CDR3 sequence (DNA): TGTGCCAGCAGCTTATTGGCCGGGACAGATATACTTTTC. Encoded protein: CASSLLAGTDILF.

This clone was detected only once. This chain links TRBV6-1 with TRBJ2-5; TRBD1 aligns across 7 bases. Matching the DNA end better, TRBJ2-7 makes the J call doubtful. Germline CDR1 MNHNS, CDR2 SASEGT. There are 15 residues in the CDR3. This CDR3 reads CASSALQGVSYEQYF. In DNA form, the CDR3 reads TGTGCCAGCAGCGCATTGCAGGGGGTGTCCTACGAGCAGTACTTC.

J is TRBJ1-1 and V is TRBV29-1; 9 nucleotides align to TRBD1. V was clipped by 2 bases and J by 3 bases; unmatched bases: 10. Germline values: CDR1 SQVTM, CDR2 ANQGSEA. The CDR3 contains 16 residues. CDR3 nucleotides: TGCAGCGTTGAAAACGGGGGCGGGACAGGGTACACTGAAGCTTTCTTT. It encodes CSVENGGGTGYTEAFF.

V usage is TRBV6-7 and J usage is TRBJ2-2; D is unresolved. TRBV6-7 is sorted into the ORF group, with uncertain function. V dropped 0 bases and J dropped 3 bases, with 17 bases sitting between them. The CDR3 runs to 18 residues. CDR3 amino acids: CASSYSGSSFRDTGELFF. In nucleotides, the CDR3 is TGTGCCAGCAGTTACTCCGGCTCCTCCTTTCGGGACACCGGGGAGCTGTTTTTT.

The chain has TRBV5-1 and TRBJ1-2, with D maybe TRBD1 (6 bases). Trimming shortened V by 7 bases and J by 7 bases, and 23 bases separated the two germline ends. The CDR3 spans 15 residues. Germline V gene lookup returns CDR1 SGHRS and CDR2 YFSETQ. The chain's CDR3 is CASAWGGFAAGGYTF. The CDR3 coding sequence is TGCGCCAGCGCCTGGGGGGGCTTCGCAGCGGGTGGCTACACCTTC.

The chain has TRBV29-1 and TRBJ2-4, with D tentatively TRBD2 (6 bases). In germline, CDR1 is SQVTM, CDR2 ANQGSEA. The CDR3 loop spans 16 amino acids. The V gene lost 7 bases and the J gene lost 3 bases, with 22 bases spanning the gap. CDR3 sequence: CSGLKGQRRDKNIQYF. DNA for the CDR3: TGCAGCGGCCTAAAGGGGCAGCGGAGGGACAAAAACATTCAGTACTTC.

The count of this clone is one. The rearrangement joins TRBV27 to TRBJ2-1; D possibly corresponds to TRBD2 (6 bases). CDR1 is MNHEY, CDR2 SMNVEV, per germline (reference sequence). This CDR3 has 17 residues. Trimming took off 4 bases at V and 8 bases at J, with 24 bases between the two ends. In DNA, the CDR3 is TGTGCCAGCAGTTCCGACCTTAGCGGCTTCATGGGCGATGAGCAGTTCTTC. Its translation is CASSSDLSGFMGDEQFF.

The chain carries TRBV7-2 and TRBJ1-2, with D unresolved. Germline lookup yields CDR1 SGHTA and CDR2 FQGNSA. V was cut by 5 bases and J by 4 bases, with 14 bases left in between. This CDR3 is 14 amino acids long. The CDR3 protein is CASSPSTWVYGYTF. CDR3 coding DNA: TGTGCCAGCAGCCCGTCGACATGGGTCTATGGCTACACCTTC.

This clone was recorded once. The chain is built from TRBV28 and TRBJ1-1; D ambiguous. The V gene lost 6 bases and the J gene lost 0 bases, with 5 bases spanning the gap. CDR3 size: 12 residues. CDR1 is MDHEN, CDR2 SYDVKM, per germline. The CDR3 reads CASREMNTEAFF. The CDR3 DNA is TGTGCCAGCAGGGAGATGAACACTGAAGCTTTCTTT.

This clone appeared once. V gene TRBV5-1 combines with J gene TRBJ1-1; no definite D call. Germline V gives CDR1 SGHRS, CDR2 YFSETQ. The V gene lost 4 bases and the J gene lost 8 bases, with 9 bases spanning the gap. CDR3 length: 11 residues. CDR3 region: CASSLNSEAFF. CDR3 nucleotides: TGCGCCAGCAGCCTGAACTCCGAAGCTTTCTTT.

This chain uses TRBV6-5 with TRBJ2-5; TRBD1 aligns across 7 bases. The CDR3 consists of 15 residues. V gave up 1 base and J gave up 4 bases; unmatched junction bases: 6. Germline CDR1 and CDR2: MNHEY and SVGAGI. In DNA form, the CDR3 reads TGTGCCAGCAGTTACTTAGGGGGCCGGGGAGAGACCCAGTACTTC. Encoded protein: CASSYLGGRGETQYF.

The CDR3 coding sequence is TGTGCCAGCAGCACCGGACTAGCAGTGAACACCGGGGAGCTGTTTTTT. It encodes CASSTGLAVNTGELFF. The chain links TRBV9 to TRBJ2-2; 8 positions agree with TRBD2. Germline lookup yields CDR1 SGDLS and CDR2 YYNGEE. Trimming at V came to 4 bases and at J to 1 base, leaving 6 bases not matched to a gene. This CDR3 comprises 16 residues.

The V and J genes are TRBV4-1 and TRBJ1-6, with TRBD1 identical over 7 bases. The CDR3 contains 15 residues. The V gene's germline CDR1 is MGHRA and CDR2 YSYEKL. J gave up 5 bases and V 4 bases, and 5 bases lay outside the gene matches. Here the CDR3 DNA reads TGCGCCAGCAGCCGAGAACAGGGGAATAATTCACCCCTCCACTTT. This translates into CASSREQGNNSPLHF.

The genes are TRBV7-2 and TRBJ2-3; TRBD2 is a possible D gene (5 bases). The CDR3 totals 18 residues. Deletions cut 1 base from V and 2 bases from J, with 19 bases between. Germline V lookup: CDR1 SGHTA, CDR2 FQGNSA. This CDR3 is CASSLVLSGRVYTDTQYF. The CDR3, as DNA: TGTGCCAGCAGCTTAGTTCTCTCGGGGAGAGTATACACAGATACGCAGTATTTT.

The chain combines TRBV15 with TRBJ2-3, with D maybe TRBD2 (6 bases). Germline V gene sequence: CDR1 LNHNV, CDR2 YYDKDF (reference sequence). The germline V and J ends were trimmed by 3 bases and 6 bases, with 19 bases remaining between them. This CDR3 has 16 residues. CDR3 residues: CATSRDASAGPDTQYF. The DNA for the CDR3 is TGTGCCACCAGCAGGGATGCTTCAGCGGGTCCGGATACGCAGTATTTT.

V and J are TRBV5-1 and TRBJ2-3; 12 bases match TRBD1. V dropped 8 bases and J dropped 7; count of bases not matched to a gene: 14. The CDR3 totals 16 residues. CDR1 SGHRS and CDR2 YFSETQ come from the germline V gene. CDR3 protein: CASAPGGTGGFNTQYF. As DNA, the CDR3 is TGCGCCAGTGCTCCAGGAGGGACAGGGGGCTTCAATACGCAGTATTTT.

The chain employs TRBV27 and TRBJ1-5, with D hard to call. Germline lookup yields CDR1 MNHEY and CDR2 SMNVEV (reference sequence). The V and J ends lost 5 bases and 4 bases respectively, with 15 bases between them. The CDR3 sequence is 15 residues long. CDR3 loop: CASSPRGGLNQPQHF. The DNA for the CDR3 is TGTGCCAGCAGTCCCCGGGGAGGGCTTAATCAGCCCCAGCATTTT.

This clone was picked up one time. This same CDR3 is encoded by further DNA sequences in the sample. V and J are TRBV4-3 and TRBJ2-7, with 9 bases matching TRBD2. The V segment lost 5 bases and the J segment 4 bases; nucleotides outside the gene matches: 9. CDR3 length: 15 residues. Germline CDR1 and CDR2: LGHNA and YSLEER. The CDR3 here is CASSDQLAGVYEQYF. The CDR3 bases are TGCGCCAGCAGCGACCAATTAGCGGGAGTATACGAGCAGTACTTC.

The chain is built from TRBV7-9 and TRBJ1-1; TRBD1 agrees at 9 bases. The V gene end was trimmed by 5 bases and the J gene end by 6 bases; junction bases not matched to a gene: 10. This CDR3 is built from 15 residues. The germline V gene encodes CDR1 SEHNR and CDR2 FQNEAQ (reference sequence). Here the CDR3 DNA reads TGTGCCAGCAGCACCGGGACAGGGAGACCCCCTGAAGCTTTCTTT. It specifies CASSTGTGRPPEAFF.

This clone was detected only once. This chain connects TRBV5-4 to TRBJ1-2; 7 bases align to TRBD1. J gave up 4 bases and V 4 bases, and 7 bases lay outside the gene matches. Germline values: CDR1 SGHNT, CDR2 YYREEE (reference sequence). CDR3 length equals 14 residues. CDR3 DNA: TGTGCCAGCAGCGGAGCAGGGGGTCCCTATGGCTACACCTTC. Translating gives CASSGAGGPYGYTF.

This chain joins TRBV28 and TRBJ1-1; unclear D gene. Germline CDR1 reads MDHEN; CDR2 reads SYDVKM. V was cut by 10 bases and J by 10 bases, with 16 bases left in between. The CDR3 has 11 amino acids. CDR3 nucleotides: TGTGCCACCGATACCCCCACTTCAGCTTTCTTT. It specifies CATDTPTSAFF. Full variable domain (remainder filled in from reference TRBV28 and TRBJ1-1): DVKVTQSSRYLVKRTGEKVFLECVQDMDHENMFWYRQDPGLGLRLIYFSYDVKMKEKGDIPEGYSVSREKKERFSLILESASTNQTSMYLCATDTPTSAFFGQGTRLTVV.

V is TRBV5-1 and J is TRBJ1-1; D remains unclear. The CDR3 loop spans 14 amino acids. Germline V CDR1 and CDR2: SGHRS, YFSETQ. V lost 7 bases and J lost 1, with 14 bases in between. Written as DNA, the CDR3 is TGCGCCAGCTACGAACTGGGAGGGAACACTGAAGCTTTCTTT. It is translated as CASYELGGNTEAFF.

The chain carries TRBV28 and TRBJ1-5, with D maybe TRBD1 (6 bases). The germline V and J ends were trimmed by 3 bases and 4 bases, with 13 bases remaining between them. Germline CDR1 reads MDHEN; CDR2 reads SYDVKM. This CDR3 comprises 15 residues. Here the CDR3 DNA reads TGTGCCAGCAGTTTTGCCAGGGGCGGAAATCAGCCCCAGCATTTT. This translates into CASSFARGGNQPQHF. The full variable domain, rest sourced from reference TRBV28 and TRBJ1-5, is DVKVTQSSRYLVKRTGEKVFLECVQDMDHENMFWYRQDPGLGLRLIYFSYDVKMKEKGDIPEGYSVSREKKERFSLILESASTNQTSMYLCASSFARGGNQPQHFGDGTRLSIL.